This T cell receptor (beta chain) derives from a study of PD-L1 blockade in urothelial cancer. About the research overall: Dosed intravenously at 1,200 mg every 3 weeks, atezolizumab was initiated by patients at some point between 2012 and 2014. The median T cell count in blood samples was more than 140,000.

Study findings and constraints: Pretreatment clonality of the blood TCR repertoire below the median was predictive of superior survival.

The sample's time point: peripheral blood 6 weeks after treatment start. Every patient provided from 1 to 8 samples, collected pretreatment and on-treatment. Trimming cost V 5 bases and J 1 base, with 11 bases left between them. This CDR3 spans 14 amino acids. Germline-derived CDR1 and CDR2 are KGHSH and LQKENI. Profiled with immunoSEQ multiplex PCR; TCRdb holds only in-frame clones, not every one. This table has about 36,000 clones, 84% appearing once. A word on this clone: Its antigen is not identified.

The sequencing here drew on PBMCs, taken around atezolizumab (anti-PD-L1) treatment. This clonotype was sampled from a man aged 35-49 years with urothelial cancer. The chain employs TRBV18 and TRBJ1-1; maybe TRBD1 (6 bases). CDR3: CASSTDSKNTEAFF. The DNA for the CDR3 is TGTGCCAGCTCAACGGACAGCAAGAACACTGAAGCTTTCTTT.